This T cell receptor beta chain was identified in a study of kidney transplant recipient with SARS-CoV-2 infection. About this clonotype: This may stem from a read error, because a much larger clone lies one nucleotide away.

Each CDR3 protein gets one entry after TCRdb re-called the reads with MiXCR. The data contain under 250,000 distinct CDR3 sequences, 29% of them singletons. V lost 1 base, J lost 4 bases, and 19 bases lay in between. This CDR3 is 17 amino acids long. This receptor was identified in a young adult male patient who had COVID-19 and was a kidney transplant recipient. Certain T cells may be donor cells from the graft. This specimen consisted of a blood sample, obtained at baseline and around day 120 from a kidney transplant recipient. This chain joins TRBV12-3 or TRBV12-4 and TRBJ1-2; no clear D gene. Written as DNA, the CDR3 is TGTGCCAGCAGTTTAGATAGCAGCCTCCGAAAGACCTATGGCTACACCTTC. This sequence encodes CASSLDSSLRKTYGYTF.